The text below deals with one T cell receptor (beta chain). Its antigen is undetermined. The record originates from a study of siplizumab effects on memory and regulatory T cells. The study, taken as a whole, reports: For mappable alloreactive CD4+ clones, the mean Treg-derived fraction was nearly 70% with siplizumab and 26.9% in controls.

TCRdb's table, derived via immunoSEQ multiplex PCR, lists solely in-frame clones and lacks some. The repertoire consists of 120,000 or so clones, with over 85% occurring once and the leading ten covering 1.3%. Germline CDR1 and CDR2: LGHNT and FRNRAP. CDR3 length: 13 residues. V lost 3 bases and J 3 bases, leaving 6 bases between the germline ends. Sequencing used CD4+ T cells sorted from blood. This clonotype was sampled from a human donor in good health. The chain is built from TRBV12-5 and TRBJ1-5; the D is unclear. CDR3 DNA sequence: TGTGCTAGTGGTTTCGATGACAATCAGCCCCAGCATTTT. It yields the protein CASGFDDNQPQHF.